This T cell receptor (beta chain) comes out of a study of blood T cell repertoires in COVID-19. Authors' analysis steps: Reference gene primer amplification in the assay estimated nucleated cell counts. The assay was immunoSEQ multiplex PCR, and TCRdb's table has in-frame clones only and misses some. Clone size and the V and J calls come from that table; the DNA yielded D and trimming. This repertoire shows around 28,000 clones, approximately 92% found once; its top ten account for approximately 30%. The germline V gene has CDR1 SGHTA and CDR2 FQGNSA. The CDR3 has 13 amino acids. V lost 5 bases, J lost 13 bases, and 7 bases stayed unmatched.

This receptor was taken from a man older than 75 with acute or convalescent COVID-19. Sequencing was carried out using peripheral blood. The chain uses TRBV7-2 and TRBJ1-6; 8 nucleotides agree with TRBD1. CDR3 bases: TGTGCCAGCAGCATCTGGACAGGGAGCCCCCTCCACTTT. Protein product: CASSIWTGSPLHF.